The 8 T cell receptor beta chains in this list originate from one sample, sequenced in a study of blood T cell repertoires in COVID-19. TCRdb keeps only in-frame clones here, not all; method: immunoSEQ multiplex PCR. In the table there are about 270,000 clones, roughly 79% of which are singletons. The sequencing input was peripheral blood. The receptor set was obtained from an older woman with active or convalescent COVID-19.

The chain is built from TRBV5-6 and TRBJ1-2, with a possible D match to TRBD1 (5 bases). CDR3 length: 13 residues. With 2 bases removed from V and 7 bases from J, the gap between germline ends came to 12 bases. Germline-derived CDR1 and CDR2 are SGHDT and YYEEEE. This CDR3 is CASSFLQGGGYTF. CDR3 nucleotide sequence: TGTGCCAGCAGCTTTTTGCAGGGCGGTGGCTACACCTTC.

The rearrangement uses TRBV15 and TRBJ2-7, with D perhaps TRBD2 (6 bases). Trimming shortened V by 0 bases and J by 0 bases, and 15 bases separated the two germline ends. Germline V gene sequence: CDR1 LNHNV, CDR2 YYDKDF (reference sequence). The CDR3 spans 17 residues. CDR3 coding DNA: TGTGCCACCAGCAGAGATTTCGGGAGCAGCCTCTCCTACGAGCAGTACTTC. The encoded protein is CATSRDFGSSLSYEQYF.

J is TRBJ1-3 and V is TRBV19; D possibly corresponds to TRBD1 (5 bases). Looked up from germline, CDR1 is LNHDA and CDR2 is SQIVND (reference sequence). V gave up 9 bases and J gave up 0 bases, with 15 bases separating them. This CDR3 region has 15 residues. The CDR3 is CASTIGGSSGNTIYF. CDR3 in DNA: TGTGCCAGCACAATCGGGGGTAGCTCTGGAAACACCATATATTTT.

The chain uses TRBV3-1 (or the pseudogene TRBV3-2) and TRBJ2-7; perhaps TRBD1 as D (6 bases). Per germline, CDR1 LGHDT and CDR2 YNNKEL (reference sequence). The CDR3 runs to 17 residues. Trimming stripped 3 bases from V and 4 bases from J, with 22 bases between. CDR3 protein: CASSHPRGQKGPYEQYF. As DNA, the CDR3 is TGTGCCAGCAGCCACCCCCGAGGACAGAAGGGACCATACGAGCAGTACTTC.

This chain connects TRBV29-1 to TRBJ2-6; D is perhaps TRBD2 (5 bases). With 4 bases removed from V and 8 bases from J, the gap between germline ends came to 12 bases. The CDR3 extends over 13 amino acids. Germline V gene data show CDR1 as SQVTM and CDR2 as ANQGSEA. For the CDR3, the DNA is TGCAGCGTTGGGAACGGGGTTACCAACGTCCTGACTTTC. It encodes CSVGNGVTNVLTF.

The V gene is TRBV4-3, the J gene TRBJ2-5; D ambiguous. The germline gives CDR1 LGHNA, CDR2 YSLEER. The CDR3 is 14 residues long. Trimming stripped 0 bases from V and 5 bases from J, with 10 bases between. CDR3 protein: CASSQDSSRETQYF. CDR3 sequence (DNA): TGCGCCAGCAGCCAAGATAGTAGTCGGGAGACCCAGTACTTC.

The CDR3 region has the DNA TGTGCCAGCAGCCAACTTCTAGGATACGAGCAGTACTTC. Residues: CASSQLLGYEQYF. V and J are TRBV3-1 (or the pseudogene TRBV3-2) and TRBJ2-7; D unresolved. The CDR3 has 13 residues. Trimming stripped 2 bases from V and 4 bases from J, with 9 bases between. Germline loops: CDR1 LGHDT, CDR2 YNNKEL (reference sequence).

V is TRBV15 and J is TRBJ1-1; the D gene is possibly TRBD1 (5 bases). Germline CDR1 LNHNV, CDR2 YYDKDF (reference sequence). Trimming shortened V by 3 bases and J by 5 bases, and 16 bases separated the two germline ends. The CDR3 length is 15 residues. CDR3 sequence: CATSRGRPGGTEAFF. The CDR3 DNA is TGTGCCACCAGCAGGGGGCGACCCGGGGGAACTGAAGCTTTCTTT.